This T cell receptor beta chain was documented in a study of Ad26.COV2.S vaccination and SARS-CoV-2 variants. Turning to the study itself: The study gave Ad26.COV2.S intramuscularly, once or twice 56 days apart. Regarding the study as a whole: Relative to placebo recipients, vaccine recipients exhibited elevated spike-specific TCR breadth. Measurement of non-spike TCR breadth gave similar results in vaccine and placebo recipients.

The table came from immunoSEQ multiplex PCR; TCRdb's copy has only in-frame clones and leaves some out. The table records about 350,000 clones, roughly nine tenths of them present only once. Per germline, CDR1 SGHRS and CDR2 YFSETQ. After removal of 3 bases from V and 4 bases from J, the junction contained 13 bases not matched to a gene. The CDR3 contains 17 residues. About this clone itself: Its antigen remains unidentified.

The treatment is: roughly 20 received Ad26.COV2.S at low or high dose, single or two shots; 5 received placebo; per-sample allocation not given. It was on day 63 after the first vaccine or placebo injection that samples were taken. The clonotype was recovered from a person between 18 and 65 years old who received the Ad26.COV2.S COVID-19 vaccine or a placebo. This specimen consisted of peripheral blood, obtained in a trial of Ad26.COV2.S vaccine versus placebo. The J gene is TRBJ2-1, the V gene TRBV5-1, with 7 bases fitting TRBD1. CDR3 loop: CASSSIGTATSYNEQFF. CDR3 nucleotides: TGCGCCAGCAGCTCGATCGGGACAGCAACTTCTTACAATGAGCAGTTCTTC. Filled out from reference TRBV5-1 and TRBJ2-1, the complete variable domain reads KAGVTQTPRYLIKTRGQQVTLSCSPISGHRSVSWYQQTPGQGLQFLFEYFSETQRNKGNFPGRFSGRQFSNSRSEMNVSTLELGDSALYLCASSSIGTATSYNEQFFGPGTRLTVL.